The T cell receptor (beta chain) under discussion was sequenced for a study of blood T cell repertoires in COVID-19. At the level of the study: Specimens from acute and convalescent COVID-19 originated in the United States, Italy and Spain. T cells, B-cell-depleted T cells, or PBMCs provided the cDNA or gDNA that served as material.

Study processing details: Reference gene primer amplification in the assay estimated nucleated cell counts. Only in-frame clones appear in the TCRdb table, and some are missing; sequencing was by immunoSEQ multiplex PCR. That table is the source of V, J and clone size, and D and trimming were worked out from the DNA. The sample consists of around 180,000 clones, under 90% of them appearing once. V lost 2 bases to trimming and J lost 5 bases, with 13 bases between them. There are 14 residues in the CDR3. Germline V gene lookup returns CDR1 MNHNY and CDR2 SVGAGI (reference sequence). The chain couples TRBV6-6 to TRBJ2-7, with D perhaps matching TRBD2 (6 bases). The sequence was obtained from a woman older than 75 with active or convalescent COVID-19. The sample consisted of peripheral blood. The CDR3 region is CASSYAGRVDEQYF. The CDR3, as DNA: TGTGCCAGCAGTTACGCGGGAAGGGTCGACGAGCAGTACTTC.